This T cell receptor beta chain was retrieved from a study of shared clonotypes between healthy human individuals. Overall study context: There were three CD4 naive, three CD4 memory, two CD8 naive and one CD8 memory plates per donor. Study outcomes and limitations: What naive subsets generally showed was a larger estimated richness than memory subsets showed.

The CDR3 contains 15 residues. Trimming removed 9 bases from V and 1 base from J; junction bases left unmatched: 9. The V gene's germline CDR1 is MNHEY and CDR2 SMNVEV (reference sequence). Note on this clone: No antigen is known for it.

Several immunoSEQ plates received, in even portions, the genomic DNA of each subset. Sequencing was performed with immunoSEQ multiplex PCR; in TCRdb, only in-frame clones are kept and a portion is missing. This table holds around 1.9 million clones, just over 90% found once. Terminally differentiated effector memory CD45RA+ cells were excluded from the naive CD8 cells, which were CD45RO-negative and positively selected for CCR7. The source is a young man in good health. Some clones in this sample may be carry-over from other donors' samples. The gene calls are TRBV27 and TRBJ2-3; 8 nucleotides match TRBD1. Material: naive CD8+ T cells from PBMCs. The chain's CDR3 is CASFTPGQGTDTQYF. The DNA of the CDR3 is TGTGCCAGTTTTACACCGGGACAGGGCACAGATACGCAGTATTTT.